Described below is a single T cell receptor beta chain sequence and its context. Its antigen is currently unknown. The data belong to a study of shared clonotypes between healthy human individuals. Regarding the study as a whole: Memory subsets generally showed lower estimated richness than naive subsets.

The germline CDR1 and CDR2 sequences are PRHDT and FYEKMQ (reference sequence). This CDR3 has 14 residues. Deletions cut 0 bases from V and 2 bases from J, with 8 bases between. CD45RO negativity and positive selection for CCR7 defined naive CD8 cells, a population that excluded terminally differentiated effector memory CD45RA+ cells. Investigators spread the genomic DNA of each subset evenly over several immunoSEQ plates. Under the authors' procedure: Junction-only immunoSEQ data arrived without quality scores, meaning filtering differed. Some clones are missing from TCRdb's copy, which holds only in-frame ones; the method was immunoSEQ multiplex PCR. The D gene and trimming were derived from the DNA, and the V and J assignments and clone size from that table. Among hundreds of thousands of clones, approximately 95% were seen once, and the ten largest hold over 0.1%.

The sample was naive CD8+ T cells sorted from blood. The TCR was taken from a woman in her 30s in good health. The rearrangement uses TRBV13 and TRBJ2-7, with D perhaps matching TRBD2 (6 bases). The CDR3 DNA follows: TGTGCCAGCAGCTTAGGTAGCGGCCCCTACGAGCAGTACTTC. Translation gives CASSLGSGPYEQYF.